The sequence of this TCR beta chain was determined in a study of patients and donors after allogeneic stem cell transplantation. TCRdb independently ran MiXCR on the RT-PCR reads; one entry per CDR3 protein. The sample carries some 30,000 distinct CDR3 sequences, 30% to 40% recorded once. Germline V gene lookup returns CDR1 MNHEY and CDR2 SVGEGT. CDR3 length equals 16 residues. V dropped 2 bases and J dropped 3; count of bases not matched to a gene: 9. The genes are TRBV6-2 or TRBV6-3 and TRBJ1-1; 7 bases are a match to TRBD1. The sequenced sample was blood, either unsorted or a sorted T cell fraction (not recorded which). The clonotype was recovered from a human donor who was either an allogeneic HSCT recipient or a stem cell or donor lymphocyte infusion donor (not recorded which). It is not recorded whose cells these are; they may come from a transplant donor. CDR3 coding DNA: TGTGCCAGCAGTTACCCAATTACAGGGGAGGACACTGAAGCTTTCTTT. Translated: CASSYPITGEDTEAFF.